This T cell receptor (beta chain) appears in the sequencing data of a study of beta chain features in type 1 diabetes. Overall study findings and caveats: Over-representation of high TCR-expressing cells was a possible consequence of cDNA sequencing. Within patients, naive, central memory and Treg TCRB repertoires seemed more similar than within healthy donors. When Type 1 diabetes patients were examined, their TCRB CDR3s proved moderately but significantly shorter in all four CD4+ subsets.

Using CD45RO/CCR7/CD25/CD127/CD95/CD27, CD4+ naive, central memory, regulatory and stem cell-like memory cells were sorted. This CDR3 contains 17 residues. The V gene end was trimmed by 3 bases and the J gene end by 2 bases; junction bases not matched to a gene: 8. Per germline, CDR1 SGDLS and CDR2 YYNGEE. Isolated RNA was reverse transcribed in full, so expressed TCRB transcripts were sequenced. This table comes from immunoSEQ multiplex PCR, and its TCRdb copy is limited to in-frame clones, with some not included. Among a few hundred thousand clones listed, 30% were seen once. With respect to this clone: Its antigen is unidentified.

The sequence derives from a man between 18 and 35 years old in good health. This chain connects TRBV9 to TRBJ2-1, with 10 bases matching TRBD2. Source material: naive CD4+ T cells from blood. The chain's CDR3 is CASSGRLAGDPYNEQFF. The CDR3 nucleotides are TGTGCCAGCAGCGGAAGGCTAGCGGGAGATCCCTACAATGAGCAGTTCTTC.